This record covers a single TCR beta chain. This sample stems from a study of blood T cell repertoires in COVID-19. TCRdb's table, derived via immunoSEQ multiplex PCR, lists solely in-frame clones and lacks some. The repertoire includes around 130,000 clones, roughly four fifths of them detected once, and more than 10% sits in the top ten. Germline V gene lookup returns CDR1 SGHRS and CDR2 YFSETQ. V lost 0 bases, J lost 6 bases, and 9 bases stayed unmatched. The CDR3 sequence is 15 residues long. The clonotype was recovered from a woman aged 55-75 years with acute or convalescent COVID-19. The sample was peripheral blood. This chain links TRBV5-1 with TRBJ2-7, with 7 nucleotides matching TRBD2. The CDR3 DNA sequence: TGCGCCAGCAGCTTGGTTCTTCGGGGAGGGAGCGAGCAGTACTTC. It is translated as CASSLVLRGGSEQYF.